Shown below are 4 T cell receptor beta chains from a single sample sequenced in a study of human T cells and chemical hapten exposure. TCRdb passed the RACE reads through MiXCR, listing each CDR3 protein once. This sample has around 80,000 distinct CDR3 sequences, with roughly 8.6% found just once. Time point in this sample: healthy volunteer bleed at 6 weeks. Total RNA was isolated from unfractionated whole blood. Sequenced material: whole blood. Receptors were obtained from a male donor in good health. Some clones in this sample may be carry-over from other donors' samples.

V gene TRBV12-5 combines with J gene TRBJ1-2; no clear D. Germline V gene data show CDR1 as LGHNT and CDR2 as FRNRAP. V was clipped by 3 bases and J by 4 bases, with 9 bases between them. The CDR3 extends over 13 amino acids. As DNA, the CDR3 is TGTGCTAGTGGTTTTGACGGGATCTATGGCTACACCTTC. This gives the protein CASGFDGIYGYTF.

This clonotype has just one count. V gene TRBV6-5 combines with J gene TRBJ1-2; D is unclear. The CDR3 is 15 amino acids. Germline CDR1 reads MNHEY; CDR2 reads SVGAGI. The V end was cut by 0 bases, the J end by 4 bases, with 12 bases between. CDR3 protein: CASSYSLTGSYGYTF. Here the CDR3 DNA reads TGTGCCAGCAGTTACTCCCTAACCGGTAGCTATGGCTACACCTTC.

The rearrangement uses TRBV28 and TRBJ2-5, with D tentatively TRBD1 or TRBD2 (5 bases each). The CDR3 has 14 amino acids. Germline V gene data show CDR1 as MDHEN and CDR2 as SYDVKM. V lost 5 bases, J lost 2 bases, and 12 bases lay in between. The CDR3 reads CASSGRDLQETQYF. The CDR3 coding sequence is TGTGCCAGCAGTGGTCGGGACCTACAAGAGACCCAGTACTTC.

CDR3 amino acids: CASSPPVSGYNEQFF. As DNA, the CDR3 is TGTGCCAGCTCACCACCAGTTAGCGGATACAATGAGCAGTTCTTC. This chain links TRBV18 with TRBJ2-1; weak D call: TRBD2 (6 bases). V was shortened by 0 bases and J by 4 bases, with 10 bases between the two germline ends. The CDR3 has 15 residues. Germline V CDR1 and CDR2: KGHSH, LQKENI.